This is a list of T cell receptor beta chains from one sample in a study of shared clonotypes between healthy human individuals. Here immunoSEQ multiplex PCR was the method, and the copy in TCRdb shows in-frame clones only, minus some. The table has over 2 million clones, 90% to 95% seen once. What was sequenced was naive CD4+ T cells sorted from blood. These receptors came from a man aged 18 to 30 in good health. The CDR3 runs from the conserved cysteine through the conserved F or W.

V gene,J gene,CDR3 length,CDR3 protein
TRBV7-3,TRBJ2-3,14,CASSGRGSADTQYF
TRBV5-1,TRBJ2-2,16,CASRTGLAGRTGELFF
TRBV10-1,TRBJ2-5,13,CASRGQGTGTQYF
TRBV15,TRBJ1-1,15,CATSRSGTENTEAFF
TRBV10-3,TRBJ2-5,13,CAIWRGGQETQYF
TRBV2,TRBJ1-5,13,CASSPAHNQPQHF
TRBV6-6,TRBJ2-3,12,CASSSNTDTQYF
TRBV30,TRBJ2-2,14,CASRTGKNTGELFF
TRBV30,TRBJ2-3,11,CAWSPGDTQYF
TRBV7-6,TRBJ2-7,13,CASSFDRGYEQYF
TRBV5-6,TRBJ1-1,13,CASTGQWGTEAFF
TRBV5-6,TRBJ2-7,14,CASSYANPPGEQYF
TRBV28,TRBJ1-5,15,CASNGATGSNQPQHF
TRBV11-2,TRBJ1-5,13,CASSLDRGQPQHF
TRBV9,TRBJ1-1,15,CASSVAGARNTEAFF
TRBV15,TRBJ2-7,15,CATTIDRGPQYEQYF
TRBV7-8,TRBJ1-6,17,CASSLGTGTGNNSPLHF
TRBV19,TRBJ2-7,13,CASSQTGGVEQYF
TRBV2,TRBJ2-3,12,CAGSGGPDTQYF
TRBV6-1,TRBJ1-1,16,CASSELGLGIDTEAFF
TRBV7-9,TRBJ2-7,14,CASSPGPSGSEQYF
TRBV19,TRBJ1-5,13,CASSRDRGQPQHF
TRBV30,TRBJ2-7,17,CAWSVGGYAGNPYEQYF